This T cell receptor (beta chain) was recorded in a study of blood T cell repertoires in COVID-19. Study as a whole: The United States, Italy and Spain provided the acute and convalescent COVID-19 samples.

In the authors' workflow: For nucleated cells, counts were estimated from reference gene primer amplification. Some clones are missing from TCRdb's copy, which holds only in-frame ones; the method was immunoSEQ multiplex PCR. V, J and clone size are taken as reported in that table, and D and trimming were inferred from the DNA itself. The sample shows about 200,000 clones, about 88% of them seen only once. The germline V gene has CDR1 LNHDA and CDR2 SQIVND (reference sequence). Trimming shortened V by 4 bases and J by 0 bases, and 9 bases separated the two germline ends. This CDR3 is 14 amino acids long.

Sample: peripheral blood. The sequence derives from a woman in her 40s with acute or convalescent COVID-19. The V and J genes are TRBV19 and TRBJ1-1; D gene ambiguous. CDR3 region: CASSTRRMNTEAFF. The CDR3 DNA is TGTGCCAGTAGTACAAGGAGAATGAACACTGAAGCTTTCTTT.